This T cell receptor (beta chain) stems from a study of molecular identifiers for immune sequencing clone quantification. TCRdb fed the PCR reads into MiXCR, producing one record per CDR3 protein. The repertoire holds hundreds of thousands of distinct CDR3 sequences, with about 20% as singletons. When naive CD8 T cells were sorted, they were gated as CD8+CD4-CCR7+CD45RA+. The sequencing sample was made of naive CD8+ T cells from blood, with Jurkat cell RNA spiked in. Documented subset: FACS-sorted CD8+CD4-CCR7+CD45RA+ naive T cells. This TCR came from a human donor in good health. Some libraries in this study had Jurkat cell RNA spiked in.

The CDR3 DNA sequence: TGCGCCAGCAGCCTGCGACAGGGTTACTCCTACGAGCAGTACTTC. Its protein product is CASSLRQGYSYEQYF. The genes are TRBV4-1 and TRBJ2-7, with 7 positions matching TRBD1. The V and J ends lost 4 bases and 0 bases, in that order; junction bases with no gene match: 6. CDR1 and CDR2 (germline): MGHRA, YSYEKL. This CDR3 has 15 residues.